This T cell receptor (beta chain) came from a study of T cell responses to AZD1222 COVID-19 vaccine (dated by TCRdb to about 2021). A note on the overall study: AZD1222 recipients whose second dose came at about 4 weeks and those whose second dose came at about 12 weeks were combined into one group, since spike-specific TCR depth and breadth did not differ between the two schedules. Enrollment into the trials was organized by age into subgroups of 18-55, 56-69 and 70-plus years, and those subgroups contained about 160, 30 and 59 TCR-sequenced participants, respectively. A total of around 240 trial participants underwent TCR sequencing, of whom 207 received two doses of AZD1222 and about 26 received two doses of the MenACWY control vaccine.

V loses 0 bases, J loses 2 bases, and the germline ends lie 13 bases apart. CDR1 and CDR2, looked up from the germline V gene (reference sequence), are SEHNR and FQNEAQ. The CDR3 contains 16 residues, cysteine and phenylalanine counted. Of the read, only the CDR3 DNA is kept; its 48 bases are in frame from base 1. The paper's findings and limits, for the study overall: The vaccine-associated CD4 TCRs covered the entire spike protein, and the dominant responses fell in regions 160-218 and 743-854. Conclusions about previously exposed vaccinees are limited, since just five or six AZD1222 recipients were seropositive for SARS-CoV-2 at baseline. Because no samples from the day 14 peak response were available, repertoires could be characterized only after the peak T cell response. In the small 56-69-year group, the increase in depth fell short of significance, most likely because of low power. Nearly half of unique spike-specific TCRs reportedly recognized epitopes outside regions mutated in the B.1.351 and B.1.1.7 variants. After two AZD1222 doses, both the breadth and the depth of spike-specific TCRs were significantly higher than at day 0 and than in MenACWY recipients. Most participants were white British and females outnumbered males, and the authors suggested that clonal diversity may have been underestimated.

Interpreted using the paper, the time point label stands for: baseline before first vaccination. Vaccinee samples were obtained from the UK trials COV001 and COV002, which included a single-blind randomized controlled phase 2/3 trial of AZD1222 (ChAdOx1 nCoV-19) in healthy adults. Trial participant PBMC samples were collected at day 0 and day 28 after the second dose for TCRbeta chain sequencing. As to this clone: The antigen it binds to is not known. No much larger clonotype is one base removed from it; base qualities were not supplied.

The CDR3 regions of human TCRbeta chains were analyzed by immunosequencing. The original pipeline was this. TCRs in the repertoires were matched against a reference library of SARS-CoV-2-specific TCRs that had been generated with the MIRA antigen-specificity platform. Breadth was defined as the fraction of unique TCRs that were SARS-CoV-2-associated, and depth was defined as the fraction of total T cells that were SARS-CoV-2-associated. Using the MIRA data, every spike-specific TCR was mapped to the spike region that the TCR reacted to and assigned to either a CD4 or a CD8 class. Log10-transformed breadth and depth values were compared by one-way ANOVA with Sidak's multiple comparisons tests. TCRdb carries this immuneACCESS record with in-frame sequences only. Its versions omit some clonotypes, under half of them owing to an unresolved V gene in the studies checked, with the rest unexplained. From that table come the V and J calls and clone size; the DNA was used to work out D and trimming. This sample is represented by around 130,000 clones; 88% of them were singletons. The top ten clones comprise around 3.6% of the sample.

The rearranged segments are TRBV7-9 and TRBJ1-2; no D gene is confidently identified. Sequencing used peripheral blood, obtained on day 0 of AZD1222 vaccination. The sequence came from an adult in good health. The DNA sequence is given as TGTGCCAGCAGCTTAGCGGTCCCCCAGGAAAACTATGGCTACACCTTC. Its protein is CASSLAVPQENYGYTF. The variable domain in full, with residues beyond the CDR3 obtained from the reference TRBV7-9 and TRBJ1-2 genes, is DTGVSQNPRHKITKRGQNVTFRCDPISEHNRLYWYRQTLGQGPEFLTYFQNEAQLEKSRLLSDRFSAERPKGSFSTLEIQRTEQGDSAMYLCASSLAVPQENYGYTFGSGTRLTVV.